This T cell receptor (beta chain) is drawn from a study of blood T cell repertoires in COVID-19. Across the study: The United States, Italy and Spain provided the acute and convalescent COVID-19 samples. T cells, B-cell-depleted T cells, or PBMCs supplied cDNA or gDNA.

Methods used by the authors: Quantification of nucleated cells was approximated via reference gene primer amplification. Sequencing was performed with immunoSEQ multiplex PCR; in TCRdb, only in-frame clones are kept and a portion is missing. D and trimming come from the DNA, and the V and J calls and clone size come from that table. The sample lists a few hundred thousand clones; around 86% were seen once. Germline CDR1 MDHEN, CDR2 SYDVKM. CDR3 size: 16 residues. Trimming stripped 8 bases from V and 3 bases from J, with 23 bases between. V is TRBV28 and J is TRBJ2-7; weak D call: TRBD2 (6 bases). This receptor was identified in a man between 18 and 35 years old with active or convalescent COVID-19. The sequenced sample consisted of peripheral blood. In DNA, the CDR3 is TGTGCCAGCGGACCGGGGGATGATCGGTTAGGCTACGAGCAGTACTTC. Its translation is CASGPGDDRLGYEQYF.